This TCR beta chain is from a study of blood T cells in healthy people across ages. PCR was performed a second time for roughly 7 to 11 cycles using a sample-barcoded 5' primer and a J-beta primer mix. TCRdb recomputed calls from the 5' RACE reads with MiXCR, one row per CDR3 protein. The repertoire holds over 1,200,000 distinct CDR3 sequences, with around 59% as singletons. In germline, CDR1 is GTSNPN, CDR2 SVGIG (reference sequence). The CDR3 runs 14 residues. Trimming pared 0 bases from V and 7 bases from J, leaving 12 bases between. Comments on this clonotype: Its antigen is undetermined.

Whole-study results and caveats: The unsorted PBMCs prevented any conclusive comparison of naive versus antigen-experienced cells.

The sequencing input was blood. This TCR derives from a man between 18 and 29 years old in good health. J is TRBJ1-4 and V is TRBV30; D call uncertain. For the CDR3, the DNA is TGTGCCTGGAGTGTATTTGGAGGTGGTGAAAAACTGTTTTTT. Translation gives CAWSVFGGGEKLFF.